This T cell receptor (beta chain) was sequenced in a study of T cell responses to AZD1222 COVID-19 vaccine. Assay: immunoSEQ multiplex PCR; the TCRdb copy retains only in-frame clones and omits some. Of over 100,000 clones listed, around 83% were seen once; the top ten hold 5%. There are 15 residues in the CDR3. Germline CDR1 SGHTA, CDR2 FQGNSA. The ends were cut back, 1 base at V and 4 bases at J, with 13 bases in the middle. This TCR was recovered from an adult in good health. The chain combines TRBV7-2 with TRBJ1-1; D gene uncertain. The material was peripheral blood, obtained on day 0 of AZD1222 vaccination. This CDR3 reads CASSLVVLMGTEAFF. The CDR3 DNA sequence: TGTGCCAGCAGCTTAGTCGTCCTGATGGGCACTGAAGCTTTCTTT.